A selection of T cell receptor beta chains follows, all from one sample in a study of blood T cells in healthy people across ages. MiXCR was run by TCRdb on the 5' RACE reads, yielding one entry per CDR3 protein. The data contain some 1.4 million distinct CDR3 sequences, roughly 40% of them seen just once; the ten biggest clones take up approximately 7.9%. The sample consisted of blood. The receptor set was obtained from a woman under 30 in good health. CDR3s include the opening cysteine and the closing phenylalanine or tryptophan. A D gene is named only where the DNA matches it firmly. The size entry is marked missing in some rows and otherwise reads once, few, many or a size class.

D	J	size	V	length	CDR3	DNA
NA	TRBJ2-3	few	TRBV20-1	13	CSATETSTDTQYF	TGCAGTGCTACGGAGACTAGCACAGATACGCAGTATTTT
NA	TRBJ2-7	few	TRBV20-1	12	CSASSRTYEQYF	TGCAGTGCTAGTAGCAGAACCTACGAGCAGTACTTC
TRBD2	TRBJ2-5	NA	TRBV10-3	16	CAITPGLAGGPETQYF	TGTGCCATCACCCCTGGACTAGCGGGAGGGCCGGAGACCCAGTACTTC
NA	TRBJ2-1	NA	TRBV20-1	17	CSASPGGGLGPVHEQFF	TGCAGTGCTAGCCCTGGAGGGGGGCTCGGTCCCGTCCATGAGCAGTTCTTC
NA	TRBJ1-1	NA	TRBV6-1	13	CASRLRVNTEAFF	TGTGCCAGCAGGCTCAGGGTGAACACTGAAGCTTTCTTT
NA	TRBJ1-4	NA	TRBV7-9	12	CASSLAVGKLFF	TGTGCCAGCAGCTTAGCGGTGGGAAAACTGTTTTTT
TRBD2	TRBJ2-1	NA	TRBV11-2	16	CASSARTSGGLNEQFF	TGTGCCAGCAGCGCCCGGACTAGCGGGGGTCTCAATGAGCAGTTCTTC
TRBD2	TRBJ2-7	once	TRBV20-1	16	CSARPFGSGGLYEQYF	TGCAGTGCTAGGCCCTTTGGGAGCGGGGGGCTCTACGAGCAGTACTTC
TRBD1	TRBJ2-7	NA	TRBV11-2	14	CASGYGTGPYEQYF	TGTGCCAGCGGGTACGGGACAGGCCCCTACGAGCAGTACTTC
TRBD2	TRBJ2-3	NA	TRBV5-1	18	CASSLVSGTSGGTDTQYF	TGCGCCAGCAGCTTGGTATCCGGGACTAGCGGGGGCACAGATACGCAGTATTTT
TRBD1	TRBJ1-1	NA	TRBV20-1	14	CSAREGTVDTEAFF	TGCAGTGCTAGAGAAGGGACAGTGGACACTGAAGCTTTCTTT